One sample yielded the 27 T cell receptor beta chains listed below, sequenced in a study of blood T cells in healthy people across ages. Next came a second PCR, run for about 7 to 12 cycles, which used a sample-barcoded 5' primer along with a J-beta primer mix. A single record per CDR3 protein comes from TCRdb applying MiXCR to the 5' RACE reads. The table includes 1.5 million to 1.8 million distinct CDR3 sequences, approximately 39% detected once. Sequenced: blood. The source is a woman aged 18 to 35 in good health.

This clonotype was counted a few times. The chain has TRBV20-1 and TRBJ2-1; D is possibly TRBD2 (5 bases). CDR3 length: 15 residues. Germline V gives CDR1 DFQATT, CDR2 SNEGSKA (reference sequence). The V end was cut by 3 bases, the J end by 0 bases, with 12 bases between. In DNA form, the CDR3 reads TGCAGTGCTAGGAAAGCGGCCAGCTCCTACAATGAGCAGTTCTTC. Translating gives CSARKAASSYNEQFF.

This clonotype showed up many times. The chain's CDR3 is CASSQADRYNEQFF. The CDR3 bases are TGTGCCAGCAGCCAGGCTGACAGGTACAATGAGCAGTTCTTC. The genes are TRBV14 and TRBJ2-1; D perhaps matches TRBD1 (6 bases). Trimming shortened V by 3 bases and J by 4 bases, and 10 bases separated the two germline ends. The germline gives CDR1 SGHDN, CDR2 FVKESK. The CDR3 runs 14 residues.

For the CDR3, the DNA is TGCAGTGCTAGAGATCGCGGGGGGATCTACGAGCAGTACTTC. Encoded protein: CSARDRGGIYEQYF. The gene calls are TRBV20-1 and TRBJ2-7; 8 nucleotides match TRBD2. V trimming: 0 bases; J trimming: 3 bases; junction bases outside the gene matches: 4. The CDR3 totals 14 residues. CDR1 is DFQATT, CDR2 SNEGSKA, per germline (reference sequence).

The chain carries TRBV27 and TRBJ2-7; no clear D. Trimming removed 4 bases at V and 7 bases at J, with 20 bases between. Germline V gives CDR1 MNHEY, CDR2 SMNVEV (reference sequence). The CDR3 runs to 15 residues. The CDR3 sequence: CASSSGGWGSEEQYF. CDR3 nucleotides: TGTGCCAGCAGTTCAGGCGGTTGGGGTTCCGAGGAGCAGTACTTC.

The rearrangement joins TRBV12-3 or TRBV12-4 to TRBJ2-5; D is possibly TRBD2 (5 bases). This CDR3 region has 15 residues. The ends were cut back, 5 bases at V and 0 bases at J, with 13 bases in the middle. In DNA, the CDR3 is TGTGCCAGCAGTCCCCCGGACTGGTACCAAGAGACCCAGTACTTC. Translating gives CASSPPDWYQETQYF.

This chain links TRBV20-1 with TRBJ2-1, with 12 nucleotides matching TRBD2. The germline V gene encodes CDR1 DFQATT and CDR2 SNEGSKA (reference sequence). The J segment lost 9 bases and the V segment lost 1 base, leaving 13 bases of the junction unmatched. This CDR3 has 17 residues. CDR3 DNA: TGCAGTGCTAGAGCCCCGCCTAGCGGGGGGGCCTTTGGTGAGCAGTTCTTC. It yields the protein CSARAPPSGGAFGEQFF.

This clonotype was seen at least ten times. The chain is built from TRBV28 and TRBJ2-7; D is unclear. Germline lookup yields CDR1 MDHEN and CDR2 SYDVKM. Trimming removed 2 bases from V and 1 base from J, with 3 bases in between. The CDR3 has 12 residues. Here the CDR3 reads CASSLQSYEQYF. The CDR3 nucleotides read TGTGCCAGCAGTTTACAGTCCTACGAGCAGTACTTC. The full variable domain, in which reference TRBV28 and TRBJ2-7 provide the parts outside the CDR3, is DVKVTQSSRYLVKRTGEKVFLECVQDMDHENMFWYRQDPGLGLRLIYFSYDVKMKEKGDIPEGYSVSREKKERFSLILESASTNQTSMYLCASSLQSYEQYFGPGTRLTVT.

This rearrangement joins TRBV27 to TRBJ2-1, with D perhaps matching TRBD2 (7 bases). CDR1 is MNHEY, CDR2 SMNVEV, per germline (reference sequence). Trimming took 7 bases from V and 15 from J, leaving 19 bases between them. The CDR3 is 12 amino acids. The CDR3 spells CASTGGLGSRFF. Here the CDR3 DNA reads TGTGCCAGCACCGGGGGGCTAGGGAGCCGGTTCTTC.

The V and J genes are TRBV6-5 and TRBJ2-7; 13 bases align to TRBD2. CDR3 length: 15 amino acids. Germline V gene data show CDR1 as MNHEY and CDR2 as SVGAGI. Trimming cost V 4 bases and J 5 bases; bases outside gene matches: 5. The CDR3 loop reads CASSFKLAGGHEQYF. Written as DNA, the CDR3 is TGTGCCAGCAGTTTTAAACTAGCGGGAGGGCACGAGCAGTACTTC.

This chain links TRBV28 with TRBJ1-6; D is uncertain. The CDR3 runs 14 residues. Germline assignment: CDR1 MDHEN and CDR2 SYDVKM. Trimming pared 5 bases from V and 10 bases from J, leaving 15 bases between. Written as DNA, the CDR3 is TGTGCCAGCAGTATGACACTTTTCTACTCACCCCTCCACTTT. Amino acids: CASSMTLFYSPLHF.

V and J are TRBV7-2 and TRBJ2-1; D not certain. The CDR3 runs to 17 residues. Trimming removed 1 base from V and 6 bases from J, with 19 bases in between. The germline CDR1 and CDR2 sequences are SGHTA and FQGNSA. CDR3 nucleotide sequence: TGTGCCAGCAGCTTAGTTAGTATACGAGGTTCATCCAATGAGCAGTTCTTC. It yields the protein CASSLVSIRGSSNEQFF.

As regards this clonotype: With a much larger clone just one base away, this may be a read error. The rearrangement joins TRBV7-9 to TRBJ2-1, with D possibly matching TRBD1 (6 bases). CDR1 and CDR2 (germline): SEHNR, FQNEAQ (reference sequence). The CDR3 is 13 residues long. Trimming stripped 1 base from V and 13 bases from J, with 14 bases between. DNA for the CDR3: TGTGCCAGCAGCTTAGGGACAGAAGAGACCCAGTTCTTC. It specifies CASSLGTEETQFF.

The V call is TRBV7-2, the J call TRBJ1-2; no clear D gene. The CDR3 covers 13 residues. CDR1 and CDR2 from the germline V gene are SGHTA and FQGNSA. V was pared by 5 bases and J by 4 bases, with 11 bases between. CDR3 coding DNA: TGTGCCAGCAGCGTGATAGGGATCTATGGCTACACCTTC. It codes for CASSVIGIYGYTF.

This chain links TRBV6-6 with TRBJ2-5; perhaps TRBD1 as D (6 bases). Germline V gene sequence: CDR1 MNHNY, CDR2 SVGAGI (reference sequence). CDR3 length: 15 residues. Deletions cut 7 bases from V and 1 base from J, with 16 bases between. CDR3 in amino acids: CASIKQGLFQETQYF. Written as DNA, the CDR3 is TGTGCCAGCATAAAACAGGGCCTCTTCCAAGAGACCCAGTACTTC.

The sample holds one count of this clonotype. The J gene is TRBJ2-5, the V gene TRBV5-6, with 8 bases matching TRBD1. Gene TRBJ2-7 matches the end of the DNA better, so the J call may be wrong. The CDR3 runs 15 residues. Germline CDR1 is SGHDT and CDR2 is YYEEEE. Written as DNA, the CDR3 is TGTGCCAGCAGACTCAGGGGGCCAACCCCCTACGAGCAGTACTTC. Protein product: CASRLRGPTPYEQYF.

Only one count was recorded for this clonotype. This chain joins TRBV12-3 or TRBV12-4 and TRBJ1-1, with a weak D call TRBD1 (5 bases). This CDR3 has 15 residues. V was shortened by 2 bases and J by 4 bases, with 14 bases between the two germline ends. The CDR3 bases are TGTGCCAGCAGTTTAAGGACGACCGGGGGCACTGAAGCTTTCTTT. As protein: CASSLRTTGGTEAFF.

The chain carries TRBV15 and TRBJ2-1, with D hard to call. The ends were cut back, 0 bases at V and 1 base at J, with 10 bases in the middle. The CDR3 totals 16 residues. Germline assignment: CDR1 LNHNV and CDR2 YYDKDF (reference sequence). The CDR3 coding sequence is TGTGCCACCAGCAGAGATCTCGGTTTATCCTACAATGAGCAGTTCTTC. It encodes CATSRDLGLSYNEQFF.

The chain links TRBV30 to TRBJ1-1; 8 nucleotides agree with TRBD1. The CDR3 spans 13 residues. Germline CDR1 is GTSNPN and CDR2 is SVGIG (reference sequence). J was trimmed by 4 bases and V by 3 bases; bases with no gene match: 4. For the CDR3, the DNA is TGTGCCTGGAGGGGGACAGGTCGCACTGAAGCTTTCTTT. As protein: CAWRGTGRTEAFF.

As for this clonotype: A much larger clone sits a single nucleotide away, making a read error possible. The CDR3, as DNA: TGTGCCAGCAGCCGCAACGGTGGCCCCTACGAGCAGTACTTC. It encodes CASSRNGGPYEQYF. The V and J genes are TRBV14 and TRBJ2-4; D not resolved. The J call is in doubt because the DNA end fits TRBJ2-7 better. Looked up from germline, CDR1 is SGHDN and CDR2 is FVKESK. The CDR3 contains 14 residues.

The chain is built from TRBV21-1 and TRBJ1-5. TRBV21-1 is annotated as a pseudogene. The CDR3 is 15 residues long. CDR3 amino acids: CASSKTAQRKEPQHF. The CDR3 bases are TGTGCCAGCAGCAAAACGGCGCAGCGTAAAGAGCCCCAGCATTTT.

In this sample, this clonotype turned up a few times. A junction end diverges from the germline sequence, so it may reflect a read error. The V and J genes are TRBV29-1 and TRBJ2-1, with a tentative D call TRBD2 (5 bases). The CDR3 runs 14 residues. Germline CDR1 reads SQVTM; CDR2 reads ANQGSEA. Here the CDR3 reads CSVEGGLYYNGQFF. CDR3 nucleotide sequence: TGCAGCGTTGAAGGAGGGCTTTACTACAATGGGCAGTTCTTC.

This clonotype is medium-sized in the sample. The chain combines TRBV7-9 with TRBJ2-1; a possible D gene is TRBD1 (5 bases). Trimming stripped 6 bases from V and 4 bases from J, with 19 bases between. The CDR3 extends over 16 amino acids. From germline, CDR1 is SEHNR and CDR2 FQNEAQ (reference sequence). The CDR3 coding sequence is TGTGCCAGCAGTAATAGCCTTGGACAAGATTACAATGAGCAGTTCTTC. This gives the protein CASSNSLGQDYNEQFF.

In this sample, this clonotype turned up a few times. V gene TRBV10-3 combines with J gene TRBJ1-6, with TRBD1 as a possible D gene (5 bases). CDR3 size: 14 residues. Trimming left V 0 bases short and J 11 bases short, with 11 bases between. From germline, CDR1 is ENHRY and CDR2 SYGVKD. The CDR3 sequence is CAISESQGSTPLHF. CDR3 sequence (DNA): TGTGCCATCAGTGAGTCGCAGGGAAGTACACCCCTCCACTTT.

This clonotype was observed many times. The chain joins TRBV12-3 or TRBV12-4 to TRBJ2-3; 8 bases map to TRBD1. V was clipped by 2 bases and J by 4 bases; unmatched bases: 2. The CDR3 runs to 14 residues. The DNA of the CDR3 is TGTGCCAGCAGTTTAACAGGGGGGCCAGATACGCAGTATTTT. It is translated as CASSLTGGPDTQYF.

The V gene is TRBV12-5, the J gene TRBJ2-1; TRBD2 matches 12 bases. From germline, CDR1 is LGHNT and CDR2 FRNRAP. V was pared by 4 bases and J by 1 base, with 2 bases of the junction left unmatched. This CDR3 is 16 amino acids long. The CDR3 sequence is CASGSGLAGSYNEQFF. DNA of the CDR3: TGTGCTAGTGGTTCCGGACTAGCGGGGTCCTACAATGAGCAGTTCTTC.

This clonotype was detected a few times. V and J are TRBV5-1 and TRBJ2-6, with no clear D. There are 14 residues in the CDR3. Per the germline V gene, CDR1 is SGHRS and CDR2 is YFSETQ. The V and J ends lost 5 bases and 4 bases respectively, with 10 bases between them. CDR3 in amino acids: CASSSGEGANVLTF. In DNA form, the CDR3 reads TGCGCCAGCAGTTCTGGTGAAGGGGCCAACGTCCTGACTTTC.

This clonotype appeared a few times. In nucleotides, the CDR3 is TGCGCCAGCAGCCAAGAAAAGGGTGGGGACGAGCAGTACTTC. The encoded protein is CASSQEKGGDEQYF. The chain carries TRBV4-1 and TRBJ2-5, with D unclear. The J call is uncertain, as TRBJ2-7 better fits the DNA end. The CDR3 spans 14 residues. CDR1 is MGHRA, CDR2 YSYEKL, per germline.